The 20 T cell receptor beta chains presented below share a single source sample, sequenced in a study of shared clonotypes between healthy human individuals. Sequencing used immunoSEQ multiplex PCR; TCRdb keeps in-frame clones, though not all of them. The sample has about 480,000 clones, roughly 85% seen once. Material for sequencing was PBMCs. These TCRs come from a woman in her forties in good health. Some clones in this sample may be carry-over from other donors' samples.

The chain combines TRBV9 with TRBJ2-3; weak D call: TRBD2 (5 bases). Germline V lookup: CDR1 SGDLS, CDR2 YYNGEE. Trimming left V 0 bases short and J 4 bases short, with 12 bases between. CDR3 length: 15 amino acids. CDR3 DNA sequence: TGTGCCAGCAGCGTAGATATGTCGCGGGCAGATACGCAGTATTTT. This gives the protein CASSVDMSRADTQYF.

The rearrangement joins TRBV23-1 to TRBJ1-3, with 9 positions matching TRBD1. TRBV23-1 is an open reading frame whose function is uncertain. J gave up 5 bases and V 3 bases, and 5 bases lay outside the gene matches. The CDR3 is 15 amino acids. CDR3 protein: CASSQGQGLRNTIYF. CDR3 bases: TGCGCCAGCAGTCAGGGACAGGGACTTAGAAACACCATATATTTT.

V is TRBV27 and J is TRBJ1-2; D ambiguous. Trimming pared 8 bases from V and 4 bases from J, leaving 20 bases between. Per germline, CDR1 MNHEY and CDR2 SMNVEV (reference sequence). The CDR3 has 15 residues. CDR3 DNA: TGTGCCAGCTCCCCCACCCCGGGAGGTCTCTATGGCTACACCTTC. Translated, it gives CASSPTPGGLYGYTF.

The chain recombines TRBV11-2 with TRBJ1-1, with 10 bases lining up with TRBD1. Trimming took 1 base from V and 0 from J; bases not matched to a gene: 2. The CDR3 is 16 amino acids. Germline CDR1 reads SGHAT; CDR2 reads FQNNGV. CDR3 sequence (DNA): TGTGCCAGCAGCTTAGGGGGACAGGGGTTGAACACTGAAGCTTTCTTT. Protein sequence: CASSLGGQGLNTEAFF.

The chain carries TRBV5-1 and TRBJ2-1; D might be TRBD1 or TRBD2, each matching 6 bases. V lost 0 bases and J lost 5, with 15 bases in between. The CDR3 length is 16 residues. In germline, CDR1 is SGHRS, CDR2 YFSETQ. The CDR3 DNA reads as TGCGCCAGCAGCTTGGGCGAAGGGGGGTACCACAATGAGCAGTTCTTC. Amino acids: CASSLGEGGYHNEQFF.

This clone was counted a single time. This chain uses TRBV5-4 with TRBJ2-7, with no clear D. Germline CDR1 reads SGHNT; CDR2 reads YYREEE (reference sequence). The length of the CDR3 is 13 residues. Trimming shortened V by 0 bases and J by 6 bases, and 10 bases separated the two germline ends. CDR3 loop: CASSLEGWGEQYF. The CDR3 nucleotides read TGTGCCAGCAGCTTGGAGGGATGGGGCGAGCAGTACTTC. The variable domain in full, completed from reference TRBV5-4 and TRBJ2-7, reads ETGVTQSPTHLIKTRGQQVTLRCSSQSGHNTVSWYQQALGQGPQFIFQYYREEENGRGNFPPRFSGLQFPNYSSELNVNALELDDSALYLCASSLEGWGEQYFGPGTRLTVT.

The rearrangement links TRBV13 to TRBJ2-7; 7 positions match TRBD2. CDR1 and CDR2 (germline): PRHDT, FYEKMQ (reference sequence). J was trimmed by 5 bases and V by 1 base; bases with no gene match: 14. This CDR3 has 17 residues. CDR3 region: CASSLDPTVGGRNEQYF. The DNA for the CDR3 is TGTGCCAGCAGCTTAGATCCCACCGTGGGCGGGAGAAACGAGCAGTACTTC. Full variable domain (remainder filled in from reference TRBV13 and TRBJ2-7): AAGVIQSPRHLIKEKRETATLKCYPIPRHDTVYWYQQGPGQDPQFLISFYEKMQSDKGSIPDRFSAQQFSDYHSELNMSSLELGDSALYFCASSLDPTVGGRNEQYFGPGTRLTVT.

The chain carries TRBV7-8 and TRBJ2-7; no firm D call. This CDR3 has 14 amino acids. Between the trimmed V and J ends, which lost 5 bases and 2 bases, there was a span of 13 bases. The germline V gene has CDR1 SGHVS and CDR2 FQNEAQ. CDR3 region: CASSPLSIPYEQYF. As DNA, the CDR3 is TGTGCCAGCAGCCCATTAAGTATCCCCTACGAGCAGTACTTC.

CDR3 coding DNA: TGTGCCAGCAGCGTAGACACCAGCTATGGCTACACCTTC. Its protein product is CASSVDTSYGYTF. V and J are TRBV9 and TRBJ1-2, with D unclear. Germline V CDR1 and CDR2: SGDLS, YYNGEE. Deletions cut 0 bases from V and 4 bases from J, with 7 bases between. The CDR3 has 13 amino acids.

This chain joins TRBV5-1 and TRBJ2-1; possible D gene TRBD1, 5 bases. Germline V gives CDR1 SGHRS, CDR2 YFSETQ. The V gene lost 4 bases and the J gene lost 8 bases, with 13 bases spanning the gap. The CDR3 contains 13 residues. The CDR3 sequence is CASSPQGMDEQFF. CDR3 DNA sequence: TGCGCCAGCAGCCCTCAGGGTATGGATGAGCAGTTCTTC.

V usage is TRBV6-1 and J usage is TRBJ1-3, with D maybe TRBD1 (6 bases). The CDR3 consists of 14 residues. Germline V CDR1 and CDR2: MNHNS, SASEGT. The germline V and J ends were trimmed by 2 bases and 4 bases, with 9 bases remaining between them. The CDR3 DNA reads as TGTGCCAGCAGTGAACCGGGGGCGGGAAACACCATATATTTT. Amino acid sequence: CASSEPGAGNTIYF.

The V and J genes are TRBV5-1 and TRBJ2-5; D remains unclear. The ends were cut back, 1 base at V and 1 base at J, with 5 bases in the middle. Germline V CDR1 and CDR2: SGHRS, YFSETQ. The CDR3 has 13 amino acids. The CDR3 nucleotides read TGCGCCAGCAGCTTGAATCCCCAAGAGACCCAGTACTTC. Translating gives CASSLNPQETQYF.

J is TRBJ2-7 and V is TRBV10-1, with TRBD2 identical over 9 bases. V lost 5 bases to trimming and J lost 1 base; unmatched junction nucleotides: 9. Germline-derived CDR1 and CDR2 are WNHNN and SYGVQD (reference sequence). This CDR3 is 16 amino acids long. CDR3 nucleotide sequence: TGCGCCAGCAGTCCAGGACTAGCGCTACCATCCTACGAGCAGTACTTC. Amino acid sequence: CASSPGLALPSYEQYF.

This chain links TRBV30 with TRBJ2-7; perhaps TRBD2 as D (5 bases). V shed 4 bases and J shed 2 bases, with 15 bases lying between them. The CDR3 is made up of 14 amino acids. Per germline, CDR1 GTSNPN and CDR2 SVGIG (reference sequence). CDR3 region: CAWTPRELTYEQYF. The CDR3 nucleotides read TGTGCCTGGACCCCGAGGGAACTAACCTACGAGCAGTACTTC.

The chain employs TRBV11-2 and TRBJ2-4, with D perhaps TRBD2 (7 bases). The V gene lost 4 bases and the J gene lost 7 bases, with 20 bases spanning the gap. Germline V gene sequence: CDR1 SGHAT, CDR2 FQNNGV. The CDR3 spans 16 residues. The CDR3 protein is CASSSSGTKGGNIQYF. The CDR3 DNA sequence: TGTGCCAGCAGCTCCTCCGGGACCAAGGGGGGGAACATTCAGTACTTC. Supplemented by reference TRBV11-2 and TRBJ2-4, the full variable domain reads EAGVAQSPRYKIIEKRQSVAFWCNPISGHATLYWYQQILGQGPKLLIQFQNNGVVDDSQLPKDRFSAERLKGVDSTLKIQPAKLEDSAVYLCASSSSGTKGGNIQYFGAGTRLSVL.

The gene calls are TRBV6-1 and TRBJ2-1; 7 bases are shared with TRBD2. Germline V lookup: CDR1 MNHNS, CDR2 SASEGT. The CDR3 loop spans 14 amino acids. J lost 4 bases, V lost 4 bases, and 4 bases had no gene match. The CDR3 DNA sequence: TGTGCCAGCAGTGGGGGGGGTTTTTACAATGAGCAGTTCTTC. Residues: CASSGGGFYNEQFF.

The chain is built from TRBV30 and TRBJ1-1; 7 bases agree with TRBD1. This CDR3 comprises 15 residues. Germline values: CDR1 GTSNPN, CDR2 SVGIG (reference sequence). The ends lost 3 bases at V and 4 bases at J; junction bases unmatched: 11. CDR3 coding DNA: TGTGCCTGGAGGGACCAGACAGGGCGTCGCACTGAAGCTTTCTTT. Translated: CAWRDQTGRRTEAFF.

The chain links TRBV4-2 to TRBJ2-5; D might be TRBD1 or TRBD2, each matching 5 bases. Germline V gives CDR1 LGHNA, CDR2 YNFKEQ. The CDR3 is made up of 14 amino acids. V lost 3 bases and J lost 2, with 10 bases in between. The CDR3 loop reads CASSHMGPQETQYF. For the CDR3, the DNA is TGTGCCAGCAGCCATATGGGACCACAAGAGACCCAGTACTTC.

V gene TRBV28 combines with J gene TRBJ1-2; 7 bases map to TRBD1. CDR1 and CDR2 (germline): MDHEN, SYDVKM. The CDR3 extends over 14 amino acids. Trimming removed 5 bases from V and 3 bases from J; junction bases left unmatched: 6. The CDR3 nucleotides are TGTGCCAGCAGTACACTCAGGGGGGACTATGGCTACACCTTC. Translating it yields CASSTLRGDYGYTF.

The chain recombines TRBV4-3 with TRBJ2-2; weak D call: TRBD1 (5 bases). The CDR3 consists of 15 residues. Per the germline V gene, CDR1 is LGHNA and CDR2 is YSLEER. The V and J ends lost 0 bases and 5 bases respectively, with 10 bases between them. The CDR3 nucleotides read TGCGCCAGCAGCCAAGACAGGGTAGAGACCGGGGAGCTGTTTTTT. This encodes CASSQDRVETGELFF.